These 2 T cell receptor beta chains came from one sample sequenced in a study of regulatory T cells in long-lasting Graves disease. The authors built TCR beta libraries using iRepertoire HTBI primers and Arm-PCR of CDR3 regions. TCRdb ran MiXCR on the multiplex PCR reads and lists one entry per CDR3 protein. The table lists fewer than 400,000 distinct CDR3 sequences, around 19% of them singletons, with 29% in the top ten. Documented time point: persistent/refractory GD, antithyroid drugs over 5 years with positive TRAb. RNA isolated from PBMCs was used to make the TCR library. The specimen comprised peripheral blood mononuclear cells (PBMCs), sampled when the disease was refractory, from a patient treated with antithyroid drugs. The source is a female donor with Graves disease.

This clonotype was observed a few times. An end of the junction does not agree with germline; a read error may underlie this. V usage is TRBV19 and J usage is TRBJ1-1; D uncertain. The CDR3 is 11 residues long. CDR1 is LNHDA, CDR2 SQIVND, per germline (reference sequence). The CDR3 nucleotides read TGTGCCAGTCTCGGGCCCACTAAAGCTTTCTTT. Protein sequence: CASLGPTKAFF.

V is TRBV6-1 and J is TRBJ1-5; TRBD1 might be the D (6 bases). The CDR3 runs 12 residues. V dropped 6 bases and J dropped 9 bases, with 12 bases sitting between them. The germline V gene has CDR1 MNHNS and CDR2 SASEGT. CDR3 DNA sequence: TGTGCCAGCAGCAGGGGAGAAGGGCCCCAGCATTTT. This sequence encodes CASSRGEGPQHF.